This TCR beta chain originates from a study of T cell clonality in common variable immunodeficiency. Notes on the study in general: Common variable immunodeficiency TCR beta sequences reportedly had fewer deletions and N-nucleotide insertions. T cell subpopulation sequencing would be needed to explain CVID clonality.

Germline assignment: CDR1 LGHNA and CDR2 YNFKEQ. This CDR3 contains 16 residues. V lost 0 bases and J lost 2, with 13 bases in between. TCRdb's copy holds only in-frame clones and misses some; the assay was immunoSEQ multiplex PCR. Found here are roughly 50,000 clones, no singletons; the ten largest cover 3.4%. In this sample, this clone turned up a few times. Its antigen is unknown. The read terminates 3 residues ahead of where the CDR3 ends, so the germline J gene completes it. The sample consisted of peripheral blood mononuclear cells. The clonotype originates from a person aged 18 to 70 in good health. This chain joins TRBV4-2 and TRBJ2-5, with D maybe TRBD2 (5 bases). The sequenced part of the CDR3 DNA is TGTGCCAGCAGCCAAGATTTGGCAGCGGAACAAGAGACC. Its translation is CASSQDLAAEQET. The complete CDR3 reads CASSQDLAAEQETQYF.